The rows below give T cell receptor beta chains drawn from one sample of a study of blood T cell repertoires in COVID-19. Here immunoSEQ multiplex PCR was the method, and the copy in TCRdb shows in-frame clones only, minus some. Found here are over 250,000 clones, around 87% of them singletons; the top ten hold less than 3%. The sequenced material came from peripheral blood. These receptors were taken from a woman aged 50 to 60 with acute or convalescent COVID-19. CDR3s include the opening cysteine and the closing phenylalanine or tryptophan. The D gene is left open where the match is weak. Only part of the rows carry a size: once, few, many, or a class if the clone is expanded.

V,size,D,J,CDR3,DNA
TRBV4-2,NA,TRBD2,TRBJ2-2,CASSQFPSGRAITGELFF,TGTGCCAGCAGCCAATTCCCCAGCGGGAGGGCGATTACCGGGGAGCTGTTTTTT
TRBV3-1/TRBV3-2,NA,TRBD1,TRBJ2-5,CASSHQGAKETQYF,TGTGCCAGCAGCCACCAGGGGGCTAAGGAGACCCAGTACTTC
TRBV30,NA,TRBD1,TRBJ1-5,CAWSADRVKPQHF,TGTGCCTGGAGCGCCGACAGGGTAAAGCCCCAGCATTTT
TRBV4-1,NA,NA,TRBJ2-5,CASSQEGASGLQETQYF,TGCGCCAGCAGCCAAGAGGGGGCTAGCGGACTCCAAGAGACCCAGTACTTC
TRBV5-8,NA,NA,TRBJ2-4,CASSLGVAKNIQYF,TGTGCCAGCAGCTTAGGGGTAGCCAAAAACATTCAGTACTTC
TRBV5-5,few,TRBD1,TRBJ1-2,CASSLTGTGIQYGYTF,TGTGCCAGCAGCTTGACCGGGACAGGGATACAATATGGCTACACCTTC
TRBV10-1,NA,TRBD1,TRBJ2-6,CASSEEDRAGANVLTF,TGCGCCAGCAGTGAGGAAGACAGGGCTGGGGCCAACGTCCTGACTTTC
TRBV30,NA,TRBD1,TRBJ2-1,CAWSFRGRGGNEQFF,TGTGCCTGGAGTTTCAGGGGGCGCGGAGGCAATGAGCAGTTCTTC
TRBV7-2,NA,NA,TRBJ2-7,CASSPSVGQTYEQYF,TGTGCCAGCAGCCCGAGCGTCGGACAGACCTACGAGCAGTACTTC
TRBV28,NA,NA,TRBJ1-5,CASSFSPANIGQWYYSNQPQHF,TGTGCCAGCAGTTTCTCCCCCGCAAATATAGGACAGTGGTACTATAGCAATCAGCCCCAGCATTTT
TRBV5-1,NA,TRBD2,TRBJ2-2,CASSLNLAGTGELFF,TGCGCCAGCAGCTTGAATCTAGCGGGCACCGGGGAGCTGTTTTTT
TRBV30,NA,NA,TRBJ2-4,CAWSVLGDTKNIQYF,TGTGCCTGGAGTGTACTGGGAGATACCAAAAACATTCAGTACTTC
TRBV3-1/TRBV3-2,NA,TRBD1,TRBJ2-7,CASSRTGVGQYF,TGTGCCAGCAGCCGGACAGGGGTCGGGCAGTACTTC
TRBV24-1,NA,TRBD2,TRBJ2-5,CATSDNGGATQETQYF,TGTGCCACCAGTGACAACGGGGGGGCTACCCAAGAGACCCAGTACTTC
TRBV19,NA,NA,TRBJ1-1,CASSIDGRGTEAFF,TGTGCCAGTAGTATAGATGGACGGGGCACTGAAGCTTTCTTT
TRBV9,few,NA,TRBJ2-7,CASSPRGSFRTSDYEQYF,TGTGCCAGCAGCCCCCGCGGGTCGTTTCGGACTTCTGACTACGAGCAGTACTTC
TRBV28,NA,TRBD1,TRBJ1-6,CASSRSGGRSPLHF,TGTGCCAGCAGTAGGTCAGGGGGCAGATCACCCCTCCACTTT
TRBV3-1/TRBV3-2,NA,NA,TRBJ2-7,CASSQADLGDGEQYF,TGTGCCAGCAGCCAAGCCGACCTCGGGGATGGGGAGCAGTACTTC
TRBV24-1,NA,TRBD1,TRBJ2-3,CATSDRTGPSTDTQYF,TGTGCCACCAGTGATCGGACAGGCCCGAGCACAGATACGCAGTATTTT
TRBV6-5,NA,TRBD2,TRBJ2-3,CASSSSGGRHTDTQYF,TGTGCCAGCAGTTCCTCTGGCGGGAGGCACACAGATACGCAGTATTTT
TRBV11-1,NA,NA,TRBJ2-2,CASSLGGTGELFF,TGTGCCAGCAGCTTAGGAGGAACCGGGGAGCTGTTTTTT
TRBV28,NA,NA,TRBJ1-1,CASTFYTEAFF,TGTGCCAGCACCTTCTACACTGAAGCTTTCTTT
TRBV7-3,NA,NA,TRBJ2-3,CASSLTRTDTDTQYF,TGTGCCAGCAGCTTAACCCGGACAGACACAGATACGCAGTATTTT
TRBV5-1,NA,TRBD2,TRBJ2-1,CASSPIPSGGFNEQFF,TGCGCCAGCAGCCCGATCCCTAGCGGGGGCTTCAATGAGCAGTTCTTC
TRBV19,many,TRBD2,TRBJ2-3,CASSISSGDTDTQYF,TGTGCCAGTAGTATATCTAGCGGGGACACAGATACGCAGTATTTT
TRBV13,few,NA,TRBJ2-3,CASSSRATDTQYF,TGTGCCAGCAGCTCCCGAGCGACAGATACGCAGTATTTT
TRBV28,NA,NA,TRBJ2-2,CASVAGNTGELFF,TGTGCCAGCGTTGCAGGGAACACCGGGGAGCTGTTTTTT
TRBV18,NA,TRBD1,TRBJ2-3,CASSPPGQGTDTQYF,TGTGCCAGCTCACCACCGGGACAGGGTACAGATACGCAGTATTTT
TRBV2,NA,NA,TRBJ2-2,CASIGWRAGNTGELFF,TGTGCCAGCATCGGGTGGAGAGCGGGGAACACCGGGGAGCTGTTTTTT
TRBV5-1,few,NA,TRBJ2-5,CASSLGQQETQYF,TGCGCCAGCAGCTTGGGGCAGCAAGAGACCCAGTACTTC
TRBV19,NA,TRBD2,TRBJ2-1,CASSIGRTSGRAFGAYNEQFF,TGTGCCAGTAGTATCGGGAGGACTAGCGGGAGGGCCTTTGGGGCCTACAATGAGCAGTTCTTC
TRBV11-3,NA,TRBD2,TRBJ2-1,CASSLGSTSGSHEQFF,TGTGCCAGCAGCTTAGGCTCGACTAGCGGGAGTCATGAGCAGTTCTTC
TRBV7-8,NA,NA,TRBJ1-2,CASSPYPDTEFYGYTF,TGTGCCAGCAGCCCCTATCCAGACACCGAATTCTATGGCTACACCTTC
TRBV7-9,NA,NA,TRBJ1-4,CASSFSGGGTEKLFF,TGTGCCAGCAGCTTCTCTGGGGGAGGTACGGAAAAACTGTTTTTT
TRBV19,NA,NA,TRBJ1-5,CASSIKHSNQPQHF,TGTGCCAGTAGTATCAAGCATAGCAATCAGCCCCAGCATTTT
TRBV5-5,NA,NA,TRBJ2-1,CASSLSGAGEQFF,TGTGCCAGCAGCTTGTCGGGAGCGGGTGAGCAGTTCTTC
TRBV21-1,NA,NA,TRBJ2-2,CASSQKRESTGELFF,TGTGCCAGCAGCCAGAAGCGGGAGTCGACCGGGGAGCTGTTTTTT
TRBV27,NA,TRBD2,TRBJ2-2,CASSLGGRVGLNTGELFF,TGTGCCAGCAGCCTTGGCGGGAGAGTGGGTCTGAACACCGGGGAGCTGTTTTTT
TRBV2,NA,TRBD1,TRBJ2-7,CASSGPYLTGVYEQYF,TGTGCCAGCAGTGGGCCCTATTTGACAGGGGTCTACGAGCAGTACTTC
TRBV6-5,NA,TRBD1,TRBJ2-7,CASTLQGAISYEQYF,TGTGCCAGCACCCTACAGGGGGCCATCTCCTACGAGCAGTACTTC
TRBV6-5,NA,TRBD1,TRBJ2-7,CASSYSDRGIYEQYF,TGTGCCAGCAGTTACTCTGACAGGGGAATCTACGAGCAGTACTTC
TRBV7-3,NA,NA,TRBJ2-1,CASSLKLEEKQFF,TGTGCCAGCAGCTTAAAACTCGAGGAAAAGCAGTTCTTC